This record concerns one TCR beta chain sequence. Its antigen remains unknown. The CDR3 has 15 amino acids. The germline gives CDR1 KGHSH, CDR2 LQKENI. The ends lost 4 bases at V and 5 bases at J; junction bases unmatched: 4. Clones were sequenced by immunoSEQ multiplex PCR, and TCRdb holds only the in-frame ones, with some missing. The profile shows around 70,000 clones, approximately 88% of them singletons. This sample was taken from a study of a mutant IDH1 vaccine in newly diagnosed glioma. Across the study: Visit V12 was conducted at week 35 as the safety follow-up. Visit V13 came later, at week 47.

Noted time point: week 35, safety follow-up. Every vaccination contained 300 ug of the mutant IDH1 20-mer peptide and was paired with topical imiquimod. There were eight vaccinations for patients, given in weeks 1, 3, 5, 7, 11, 15, 19 and 23. Study outcomes and limitations: Changes to the top peripheral T cell clonotypes appeared unrelated to pseudoprogression.

V and J are TRBV18 and TRBJ1-5; 11 bases agree with TRBD1. This sequence originates from a young man with glioma. Sample: PBMCs, taken from a glioma patient whose treatment included an IDH1 peptide vaccine. The CDR3 spells CASSRTGGGDQPQHF. DNA for the CDR3: TGTGCCAGCTCACGGACAGGGGGCGGTGATCAGCCCCAGCATTTT.